This T cell receptor beta chain was identified in a study of blood T cell repertoires in COVID-19. Turning to the study itself: COVID-19 samples from acute and convalescent phases originated in the United States, Italy and Spain.

CDR3 length equals 12 residues. The germline gives CDR1 SEHNR, CDR2 FQNEAQ (reference sequence). The germline V and J ends were trimmed by 5 bases and 7 bases, with 12 bases remaining between them. Only in-frame clones appear in the TCRdb table, and some are missing; sequencing was by immunoSEQ multiplex PCR. This table has 200,000 or so clones, roughly 90% appearing once. The chain has TRBV7-9 and TRBJ2-7; tentatively, D is TRBD2 (5 bases). This clonotype originated in a woman aged 55-70 years with acute or convalescent COVID-19. Sequencing was done on a sample of peripheral blood. Here the CDR3 reads CASSPEGGEQYF. As DNA, the CDR3 is TGTGCCAGCAGCCCAGAGGGTGGGGAGCAGTACTTC.